This is a list of T cell receptor beta chains from one sample in a study of siplizumab effects on memory and regulatory T cells. Assay: immunoSEQ multiplex PCR; the TCRdb copy retains only in-frame clones and omits some. The sample consists of around 120,000 clones, around 94% of them appearing once. Sequenced sample: non-Treg CD4+ T cells sorted from blood. These receptor sequences come from a human donor in good health. CDR3s include the opening cysteine and the closing phenylalanine or tryptophan. D genes are given only for firm matches. The listing skips clone size in some rows; elsewhere it reads once, few, many or a size class.

.	TRBJ2-5	.	TRBV19	CASSNMMGRETQYF	TGTGCCAGTAGTAATATGATGGGCAGAGAGACCCAGTACTTC
once	TRBJ2-7	.	TRBV29-1	CSVGQSVYEQYF	TGCAGCGTTGGGCAGTCCGTCTACGAGCAGTACTTC
.	TRBJ2-2	TRBD1	TRBV5-1	CASSTDRGGTGELFF	TGCGCCAGCAGCACGGACAGGGGTGGGACCGGGGAGCTGTTTTTT
.	TRBJ1-6	.	TRBV9	CASSVGQSSYNSPLHF	TGTGCCAGCAGCGTAGGCCAGAGCTCCTATAATTCACCCCTCCACTTT
.	TRBJ2-7	TRBD1	TRBV5-5	CASSSLQGSSYEQYF	TGTGCCAGCAGTTCGTTACAGGGGAGCTCCTACGAGCAGTACTTC
.	TRBJ2-7	.	TRBV2	CASSGETIYEQYF	TGTGCCAGCAGTGGAGAGACGATCTACGAGCAGTACTTC
.	TRBJ2-3	TRBD2	TRBV7-9	CASSTRTTSGGSTDTQYF	TGTGCCAGCAGTACCAGGACGACCAGCGGGGGAAGCACAGATACGCAGTATTTT
.	TRBJ2-3	.	TRBV5-1	CASSLDGFLATDTQYF	TGCGCCAGCAGCTTGGACGGGTTCTTAGCGACAGATACGCAGTATTTT
.	TRBJ2-7	TRBD1	TRBV11-3	CASSSGQGYEQYF	TGTGCCAGCAGCTCGGGACAGGGATACGAGCAGTACTTC
.	TRBJ2-1	.	TRBV6-4	CASSERGEYNEQFF	TGTGCCAGCAGTGAGAGGGGGGAATACAATGAGCAGTTCTTC
.	TRBJ2-3	TRBD2	TRBV5-1	CASSLVLAGPTDTQYF	TGCGCCAGCAGCCTCGTCTTAGCGGGGCCCACAGATACGCAGTATTTT
.	TRBJ2-1	.	TRBV7-3	CASSRTGSYNEQFF	TGTGCCAGCAGCCGTACGGGATCCTACAATGAGCAGTTCTTC
.	TRBJ1-1	.	TRBV6-1	CASRDTLNTEAFF	TGTGCCAGCAGGGACACCCTAAACACTGAAGCTTTCTTT
once	TRBJ2-3	.	TRBV11-3	CASSFSMGADTQYF	TGTGCCAGCAGCTTTAGTATGGGGGCAGATACGCAGTATTTT
.	TRBJ2-7	.	TRBV7-6	CASSLAGEAYEQYF	TGTGCCAGCAGCTTAGCGGGGGAGGCTTACGAGCAGTACTTC
.	TRBJ2-5	TRBD1	TRBV7-9	CASSVRRTGSGETQYF	TGTGCCAGCAGCGTCAGAAGGACAGGGTCCGGGGAGACCCAGTACTTC
.	TRBJ1-2	.	TRBV5-1	CASSLEGALYGYTF	TGCGCCAGCAGCTTGGAAGGGGCTCTCTATGGCTACACCTTC
.	TRBJ2-3	.	TRBV7-2	CASSLYRGDTQYF	TGTGCCAGCAGCTTATACCGCGGAGATACGCAGTATTTT
.	TRBJ1-3	.	TRBV5-8	CASSSDRYSGNTIYF	TGTGCCAGCAGCTCGGACCGTTACTCTGGAAACACCATATATTTT
.	TRBJ1-5	TRBD1	TRBV18	CASSLGQAYNQPQHF	TGTGCCAGCTCACTGGGACAGGCATACAATCAGCCCCAGCATTTT
.	TRBJ2-2	.	TRBV5-1	CASSHSRGMNTGELFF	TGCGCCAGCAGCCACTCACGAGGGATGAACACCGGGGAGCTGTTTTTT
.	TRBJ2-5	.	TRBV6-1	CASRPDQETQYF	TGTGCCAGCAGGCCGGACCAAGAGACCCAGTACTTC
.	TRBJ1-4	.	TRBV4-1	CASSPLTGKEKLFF	TGCGCCAGCAGCCCCTTAACAGGGAAGGAAAAACTGTTTTTT
.	TRBJ2-1	TRBD2	TRBV18	CASSRLGLAGDEQFF	TGTGCCAGCTCACGACTGGGACTAGCGGGAGATGAGCAGTTCTTC
.	TRBJ2-3	.	TRBV19	CASSARHSSTDTQYF	TGTGCCAGTAGTGCCCGACACTCCTCCACAGATACGCAGTATTTT
.	TRBJ2-7	TRBD2	TRBV7-3	CASSPKTSFHEQYF	TGTGCCAGCAGCCCTAAGACTAGCTTCCACGAGCAGTACTTC
.	TRBJ2-1	TRBD1	TRBV6-4	CASSSQGAGEQFF	TGTGCCAGCAGTTCACAGGGGGCGGGCGAGCAGTTCTTC
.	TRBJ2-2	TRBD2	TRBV14	CASSQDGRVGPGELFF	TGTGCCAGCAGCCAAGATGGGAGGGTCGGTCCCGGGGAGCTGTTTTTT
.	TRBJ2-6	.	TRBV30	CAWTGGANVLTF	TGTGCCTGGACGGGTGGGGCCAACGTCCTGACTTTC
once	TRBJ2-7	TRBD1	TRBV18	CASSPGTATYEQYF	TGTGCCAGCTCACCCGGGACAGCGACCTACGAGCAGTACTTC
.	TRBJ2-3	TRBD2	TRBV5-1	CASSQGTSGSTDTQYF	TGCGCCAGCAGCCAGGGGACTAGCGGTAGCACAGATACGCAGTATTTT
.	TRBJ2-1	TRBD2	TRBV15	CATSRDMSGGGINEQFF	TGTGCCACCAGCAGAGATATGAGCGGGGGGGGCATAAATGAGCAGTTCTTC
once	TRBJ2-3	.	TRBV7-9	CAARDTGSTDTQYF	TGTGCCGCTCGGGACACGGGATCCACAGATACGCAGTATTTT
.	TRBJ1-5	.	TRBV5-1	CASSLSGSNQPQHF	TGCGCCAGCAGCTTGTCGGGTAGCAATCAGCCCCAGCATTTT
.	TRBJ1-5	TRBD1	TRBV6-6	CASRYGAQGNQPQHF	TGTGCCAGCAGATACGGGGCACAGGGGAATCAGCCCCAGCATTTT
.	TRBJ1-1	TRBD1	TRBV5-6	CASSFGTGNTEAFF	TGTGCCAGCAGCTTCGGGACAGGGAACACTGAAGCTTTCTTT
.	TRBJ1-1	.	TRBV5-1	CASSSYGVANTEAFF	TGCGCCAGCAGCTCATATGGGGTAGCCAACACTGAAGCTTTCTTT
once	TRBJ1-5	TRBD1	TRBV27	CASSREGADQPQHF	TGTGCCAGCAGTCGGGAGGGGGCTGATCAGCCCCAGCATTTT
.	TRBJ2-5	.	TRBV25-1	CASSDGGPVGSQETQYF	TGTGCCAGCAGTGACGGTGGGCCGGTTGGGTCCCAAGAGACCCAGTACTTC
.	TRBJ1-2	.	TRBV2	CASSGSTGVRNGYTF	TGTGCCAGCAGTGGGTCGACAGGAGTAAGGAATGGCTACACCTTC
.	TRBJ2-5	.	TRBV5-6	CASSDSRSAKTQYF	TGTGCCAGCAGCGACTCCCGGTCGGCAAAGACCCAGTACTTC
.	TRBJ1-6	.	TRBV5-1	CASSLEAISYNSPLHF	TGCGCCAGCAGCTTGGAGGCCATCTCCTATAATTCACCCCTCCACTTT
once	TRBJ2-3	.	TRBV5-6	CASSLRSDTQYF	TGTGCCAGCAGCTTGAGGTCAGATACGCAGTATTTT
.	TRBJ2-5	.	TRBV29-1	CSVRPLQETQYF	TGCAGCGTTCGTCCGCTCCAAGAGACCCAGTACTTC
.	TRBJ2-3	.	TRBV5-1	CASSVLGPDTQYF	TGCGCCAGCAGCGTCCTAGGTCCCGATACGCAGTATTTT
.	TRBJ1-4	TRBD1	TRBV7-2	CASSPKQGEKLFF	TGTGCCAGCAGCCCGAAACAGGGGGAAAAACTGTTTTTT
.	TRBJ2-1	TRBD1	TRBV2	CASRNTGGSYNEQFF	TGTGCCAGCAGGAATACAGGGGGCTCGTACAATGAGCAGTTCTTC
.	TRBJ2-7	.	TRBV11-2	CASSLDVNRNYEQYF	TGTGCCAGCAGCTTAGATGTAAACCGAAACTACGAGCAGTACTTC
.	TRBJ1-3	TRBD1	TRBV18	CASSPTGGLIGNTIYF	TGTGCCAGCTCACCGACAGGGGGCTTAATCGGAAACACCATATATTTT